The source of this T cell receptor beta chain is a study of OX40 agonist ivuxolimab in advanced cancers. Study findings and constraints: The antigen specificity of the peripheral T cells (those that were expanded) was not determined.

Trimming left V 8 bases short and J 4 bases short, with 12 bases between. The germline CDR1 and CDR2 sequences are SQVTM and ANQGSEA. The CDR3 runs 12 residues. Clones were read by immunoSEQ multiplex PCR, and TCRdb kept only the in-frame ones, dropping some. The repertoire holds about 58,000 clones, with roughly 83% as singletons. A note on this clone: No antigen is known for it.

This receptor was obtained from an adult with an advanced solid tumor such as melanoma, head and neck, liver or kidney cancer. V gene TRBV29-1 combines with J gene TRBJ2-1; D is unclear. Specimen: CD4+ or CD8+ T cells sorted from blood, collected in a trial of the OX40 agonist ivuxolimab. CDR3 sequence (DNA): TGCAGCCCTCTAAACGGTTACAATGAGCAGTTCTTC. It encodes CSPLNGYNEQFF.